The next 18 T cell receptor beta chains were all read from a single sample in a study of T cell responses to AZD1222 COVID-19 vaccine. The repertoire was sequenced with immunoSEQ multiplex PCR; TCRdb's copy has only in-frame clones and lacks some. The profile shows around 250,000 clones, approximately 93% of them singletons. Sample: peripheral blood, taken on day 0 of AZD1222 vaccination. These receptors came from an adult in good health.

The chain couples TRBV18 to TRBJ1-1; no firm D call. V dropped 4 bases and J dropped 4 bases, with 19 bases sitting between them. The CDR3 length is 16 residues. The germline CDR1 and CDR2 sequences are KGHSH and LQKENI. The CDR3 is CASSLPQVTRSTEAFF. For the CDR3, the DNA is TGTGCCAGCTCACTCCCGCAGGTAACAAGAAGCACTGAAGCTTTCTTT.

V gene TRBV7-2 combines with J gene TRBJ1-4, with 7 nucleotides matching TRBD1. The CDR3 is 15 amino acids. The V gene end was trimmed by 5 bases and the J gene end by 5 bases; junction bases not matched to a gene: 8. Germline V CDR1 and CDR2: SGHTA, FQGNSA. The CDR3 region is CASSPTGAPNEKLFF. DNA for the CDR3: TGTGCCAGCAGCCCTACAGGGGCCCCAAATGAAAAACTGTTTTTT.

The J gene is TRBJ2-7, the V gene TRBV6-5; perhaps TRBD2 as D (5 bases). CDR1 is MNHEY and CDR2 is SVGAGI in the germline V gene. Trimming took off 4 bases at V and 5 bases at J, with 15 bases between the two ends. The CDR3 spans 14 residues. The CDR3 reads CASSLWGVRDEQYF. The CDR3 DNA sequence: TGTGCCAGCAGTTTATGGGGAGTTCGGGACGAGCAGTACTTC.

The rearrangement uses TRBV30 and TRBJ2-2; maybe TRBD2 (6 bases). V lost 2 bases and J 3 bases, leaving 22 bases between the germline ends. This CDR3 is 18 amino acids long. Germline CDR1 GTSNPN, CDR2 SVGIG (reference sequence). CDR3 sequence reads: CAWSPLDLRGRYTGELFF. DNA for the CDR3: TGTGCCTGGAGTCCACTTGATCTTCGGGGGAGGTACACCGGGGAGCTGTTTTTT.

The rearrangement uses TRBV5-4 and TRBJ2-1, with no clear D. The CDR3 has 19 residues. The germline V gene has CDR1 SGHNT and CDR2 YYREEE (reference sequence). Trimming left V 2 bases short and J 2 bases short, with 23 bases between. CDR3 DNA sequence: TGTGCCAGCAGCTTCTTGTCTCTCCCGGCGGAGTACGCCTACAATGAGCAGTTCTTC. Protein: CASSFLSLPAEYAYNEQFF.

The V gene is TRBV18, the J gene TRBJ1-5; D might be TRBD1 (6 bases). The CDR3 has 17 amino acids. CDR1 and CDR2 (germline): KGHSH, LQKENI. V was pared by 1 base and J by 4 bases, with 17 bases between. CDR3 in DNA: TGTGCCAGCTCACCACGGGGGGCAGGATCTGGTAATCAGCCCCAGCATTTT. Translated, it gives CASSPRGAGSGNQPQHF.

The chain has TRBV12-3 or TRBV12-4 and TRBJ2-3; D is undetermined. CDR3 size: 13 residues. V was clipped by 2 bases and J by 1 base, with 4 bases between them. The CDR3 DNA follows: TGTGCCAGCAGTTTATCAGGCACAGATACGCAGTATTTT. Translation gives CASSLSGTDTQYF.

The rearrangement uses TRBV12-3 or TRBV12-4 and TRBJ1-2; D call uncertain. Deletions cut 5 bases from V and 5 bases from J, with 6 bases between. The CDR3 contains 11 residues. The CDR3 sequence: CASSTRYGYTF. Written as DNA, the CDR3 is TGTGCCAGCAGTACACGGTATGGCTACACCTTC.

V gene TRBV6-1 combines with J gene TRBJ1-5, with D perhaps TRBD1 (6 bases). This CDR3 contains 15 residues. Germline V gene lookup returns CDR1 MNHNS and CDR2 SASEGT. V shed 2 bases and J shed 1 base, with 9 bases lying between them. CDR3 sequence (DNA): TGTGCCAGCAGTGAAACAGGGAGAAGCAATCAGCCCCAGCATTTT. Residues: CASSETGRSNQPQHF.

The chain joins TRBV15 to TRBJ2-3; TRBD2 agrees at 9 bases. The CDR3 has 17 residues. The germline V gene has CDR1 LNHNV and CDR2 YYDKDF (reference sequence). The ends lost 0 bases at V and 0 bases at J; junction bases unmatched: 4. The CDR3, as DNA: TGTGCCACCAGCAGAGATACTAGCGGGCATAGCACAGATACGCAGTATTTT. Translation gives CATSRDTSGHSTDTQYF.

The V call is TRBV6-5, the J call TRBJ1-1; D remains unclear. Deletions cut 6 bases from V and 10 bases from J, with 18 bases between. The CDR3 has 13 residues. CDR1 is MNHEY and CDR2 is SVGAGI in the germline V gene. CDR3 DNA: TGTGCCAGCAGCACCCAGGAGGGAGTCGCAGCTTTCTTT. Protein: CASSTQEGVAAFF.

V and J are TRBV30 and TRBJ1-2, with D uncertain. CDR3 size: 14 residues. V lost 4 bases to trimming and J lost 5 bases, with 17 bases between them. Germline CDR1 reads GTSNPN; CDR2 reads SVGIG (reference sequence). The CDR3: CAWTQGHKGYGYTF. CDR3 DNA: TGTGCCTGGACACAAGGTCACAAGGGATATGGCTACACCTTC.

This chain links TRBV28 with TRBJ1-5; the D gene is possibly TRBD1 (5 bases). V was trimmed by 8 bases and J by 7 bases, leaving 12 bases between them. Germline V lookup: CDR1 MDHEN, CDR2 SYDVKM. CDR3 length equals 12 residues. The CDR3 region is CASSGGSQPQHF. Here the CDR3 DNA reads TGTGCCAGCTCTGGGGGTTCACAGCCCCAGCATTTT.

This chain uses TRBV5-5 with TRBJ2-7, with 7 nucleotides matching TRBD1. The trim removed 2 bases at V and 5 bases at J, leaving 10 bases unmatched. This CDR3 region has 15 residues. CDR1 and CDR2 from the germline V gene are SGHKS and YYEKEE (reference sequence). The CDR3 DNA follows: TGTGCCAGCAGCTTCTGGGTAGGGGGCGCGAACGAGCAGTACTTC. It codes for CASSFWVGGANEQYF.

The chain links TRBV6-5 to TRBJ2-7; 7 bases map to TRBD1. Germline V gives CDR1 MNHEY, CDR2 SVGAGI. CDR3 length equals 14 residues. With 6 bases clipped from V and 2 bases from J, the junction kept 7 bases outside the gene matches. Here the CDR3 DNA reads TGTGCCAGCAGAGCGACAGGGCGACCCTACGAGCAGTACTTC. Amino acid sequence: CASRATGRPYEQYF.

The CDR3 region is CASSYGLQGTETQYF. The CDR3 bases are TGTGCCAGCAGTTATGGGCTACAGGGGACGGAGACCCAGTACTTC. V usage is TRBV28 and J usage is TRBJ2-5, with TRBD1 identical over 7 bases. The CDR3 covers 15 residues. V was pared by 4 bases and J by 5 bases, with 10 bases of the junction left unmatched. Germline CDR1 MDHEN, CDR2 SYDVKM.

The chain uses TRBV4-1 and TRBJ2-1; D not resolved. Trimming pared 2 bases from V and 13 bases from J, leaving 15 bases between. Germline V gene sequence: CDR1 MGHRA, CDR2 YSYEKL. The CDR3 totals 13 residues. Here the CDR3 DNA reads TGCGCCAGCAGCCAATTCATTCTGGGATCCCAGTTCTTC. It yields the protein CASSQFILGSQFF.

The J gene is TRBJ2-2, the V gene TRBV7-3, with a tentative D call TRBD2 (5 bases). Trimming pared 5 bases from V and 4 bases from J, leaving 14 bases between. This CDR3 has 15 amino acids. Germline CDR1 SGHTA, CDR2 FQGTGA. The CDR3 DNA reads as TGTGCCAGCAGCCCCACTGGACGGGGCACCGGGGAGCTGTTTTTT. This translates into CASSPTGRGTGELFF.